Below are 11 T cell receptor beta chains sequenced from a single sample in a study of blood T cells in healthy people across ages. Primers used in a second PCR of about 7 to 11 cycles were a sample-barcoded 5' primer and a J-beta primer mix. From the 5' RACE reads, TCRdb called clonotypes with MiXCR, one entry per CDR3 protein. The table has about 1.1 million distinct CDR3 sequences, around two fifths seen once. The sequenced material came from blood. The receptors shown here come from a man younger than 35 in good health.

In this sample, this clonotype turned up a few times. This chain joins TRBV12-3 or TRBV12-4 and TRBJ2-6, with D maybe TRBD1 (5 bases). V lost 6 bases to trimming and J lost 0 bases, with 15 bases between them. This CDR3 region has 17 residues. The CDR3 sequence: CASRDRQSSSGANVLTF. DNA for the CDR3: TGTGCCAGCAGGGATAGACAGTCAAGCTCTGGGGCCAACGTCCTGACTTTC.

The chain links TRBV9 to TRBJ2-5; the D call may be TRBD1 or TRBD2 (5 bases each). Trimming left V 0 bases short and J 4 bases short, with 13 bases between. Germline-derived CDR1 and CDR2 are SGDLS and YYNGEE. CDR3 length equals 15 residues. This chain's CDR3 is CASSVASGPLETQYF. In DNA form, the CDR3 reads TGTGCCAGCAGCGTAGCGTCGGGACCTCTAGAGACCCAGTACTTC. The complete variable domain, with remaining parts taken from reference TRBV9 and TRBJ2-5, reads DSGVTQTPKHLITATGQRVTLRCSPRSGDLSVYWYQQSLDQGLQFLIQYYNGEERAKGNILERFSAQQFPDLHSELNLSSLELGDSALYFCASSVASGPLETQYFGPGTRLLVL.

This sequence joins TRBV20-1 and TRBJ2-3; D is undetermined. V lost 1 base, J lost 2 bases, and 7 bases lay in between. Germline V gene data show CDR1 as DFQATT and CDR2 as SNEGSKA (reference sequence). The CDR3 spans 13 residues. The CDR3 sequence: CSARAAYTDTQYF. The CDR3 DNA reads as TGCAGTGCTAGAGCGGCTTACACAGATACGCAGTATTTT.

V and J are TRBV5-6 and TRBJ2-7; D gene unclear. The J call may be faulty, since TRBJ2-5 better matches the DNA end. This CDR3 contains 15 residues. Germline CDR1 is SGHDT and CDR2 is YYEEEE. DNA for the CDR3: TGTGCCAGCCAAACCGCGCCCGGGTTGCAAGAGACCCAGTACTTC. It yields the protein CASQTAPGLQETQYF.

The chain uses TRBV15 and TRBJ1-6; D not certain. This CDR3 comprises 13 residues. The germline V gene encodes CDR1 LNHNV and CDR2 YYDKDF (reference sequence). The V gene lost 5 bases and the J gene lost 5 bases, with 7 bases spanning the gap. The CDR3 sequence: CATSLRDNSPLHF. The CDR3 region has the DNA TGTGCCACCAGCCTCCGAGATAATTCACCCCTCCACTTT. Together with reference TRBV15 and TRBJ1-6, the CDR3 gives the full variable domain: DAMVIQNPRYQVTQFGKPVTLSCSQTLNHNVMYWYQQKSSQAPKLLFHYYDKDFNNEADTPDNFQSRRPNTSFCFLDIRSPGLGDTAMYLCATSLRDNSPLHFGNGTRLTVT.

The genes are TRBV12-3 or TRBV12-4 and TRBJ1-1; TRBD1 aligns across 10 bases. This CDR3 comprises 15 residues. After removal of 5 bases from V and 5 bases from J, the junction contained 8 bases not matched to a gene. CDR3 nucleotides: TGTGCCAGCAGTCCCCCGGGACAGGGGAGGACTGAAGCTTTCTTT. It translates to CASSPPGQGRTEAFF.

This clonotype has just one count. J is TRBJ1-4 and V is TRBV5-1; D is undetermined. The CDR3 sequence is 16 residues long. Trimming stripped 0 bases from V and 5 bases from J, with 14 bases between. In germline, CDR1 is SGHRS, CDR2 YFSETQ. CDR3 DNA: TGCGCCAGCAGCTTGGCCTTAGAGGAGGGCAATGAAAAACTGTTTTTT. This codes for CASSLALEEGNEKLFF.

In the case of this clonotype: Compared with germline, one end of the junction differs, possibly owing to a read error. The CDR3 loop is CASSQAGTRLIDEQYF. CDR3 sequence (DNA): TGTGCCAGCAGTCAAGCCGGGACTAGACTGATAGATGAGCAGTACTTC. The V call is TRBV2, the J call TRBJ2-7; TRBD2 agrees at 8 bases. The V gene's germline CDR1 is SNHLY and CDR2 FYNNEI. The CDR3 loop spans 16 amino acids.

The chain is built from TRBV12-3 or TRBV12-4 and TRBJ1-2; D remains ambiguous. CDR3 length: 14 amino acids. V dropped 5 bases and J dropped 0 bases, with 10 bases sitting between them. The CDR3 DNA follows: TGTGCCAGCAGTCGAGCGGCCACTAACTATGGCTACACCTTC. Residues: CASSRAATNYGYTF.

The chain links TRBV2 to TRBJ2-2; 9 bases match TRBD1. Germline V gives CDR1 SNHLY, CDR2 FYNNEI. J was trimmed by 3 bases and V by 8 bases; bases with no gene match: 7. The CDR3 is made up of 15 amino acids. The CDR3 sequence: CASRWDRADTGELFF. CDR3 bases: TGTGCCAGCCGTTGGGACAGGGCTGACACCGGGGAGCTGTTTTTT.

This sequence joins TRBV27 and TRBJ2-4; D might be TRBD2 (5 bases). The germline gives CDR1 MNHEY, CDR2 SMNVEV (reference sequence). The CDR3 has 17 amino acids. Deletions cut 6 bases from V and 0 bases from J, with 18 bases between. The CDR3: CASSPPWAGLAKNIQYF. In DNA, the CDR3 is TGTGCCAGCAGCCCTCCGTGGGCAGGACTAGCCAAAAACATTCAGTACTTC.